These T cell receptor beta chains were read from a single sample in a study of cytomegalovirus exposure and HLA in healthy donors. The assay was immunoSEQ multiplex PCR, and TCRdb's table has in-frame clones only and misses some. Of roughly 150,000 clones listed, roughly 80% are singletons. Specimen: PBMCs. These receptors came from a male donor in good health and CMV-seronegative. Each CDR3 is given with its conserved first and last residue. A D gene is named only where the DNA matches it firmly. The size of a clone is reported for some rows only, either as once, few or many, or as a class for expanded clones.

j_call: TRBJ2-7; clone_size: few; v_call: TRBV18; cdr3_length: 15; d_call: TRBD1; cdr3_nt: TGTGCCAGCTCACCACTGGGACAGGGTAGGGACGAGCAGTACTTC; cdr3_aa: CASSPLGQGRDEQYF
j_call: TRBJ2-7; clone_size: -; v_call: TRBV7-2; cdr3_length: 15; d_call: -; cdr3_nt: TGTGCCAGCAGCAGTACCAGCGGGCTCTCCTACGAGCAGTACTTC; cdr3_aa: CASSSTSGLSYEQYF
j_call: TRBJ2-7; clone_size: -; v_call: TRBV4-2; cdr3_length: 14; d_call: -; cdr3_nt: TGTGCCAGCAGCCAAGATCTCGTATCCTACGAGCAGTACTTC; cdr3_aa: CASSQDLVSYEQYF
j_call: TRBJ2-3; clone_size: -; v_call: TRBV28; cdr3_length: 18; d_call: TRBD2; cdr3_nt: TGTGCCAGCACTCTTCCTGGGACTAGCGGGAGGGCCGCAGATACGCAGTATTTT; cdr3_aa: CASTLPGTSGRAADTQYF
j_call: TRBJ2-2; clone_size: -; v_call: TRBV5-6; cdr3_length: 17; d_call: TRBD1; cdr3_nt: TGTGCCAGCAGCCCGCGGACAGGGGAAAGAGGCACCGGGGAGCTGTTTTTT; cdr3_aa: CASSPRTGERGTGELFF
j_call: TRBJ2-7; clone_size: -; v_call: TRBV4-3; cdr3_length: 17; d_call: TRBD1; cdr3_nt: TGCGCCAGCAGCCAAGAATGGGACAGGCTTTTCTCCTACGAGCAGTACTTC; cdr3_aa: CASSQEWDRLFSYEQYF
j_call: TRBJ2-1; clone_size: -; v_call: TRBV7-3; cdr3_length: 15; d_call: -; cdr3_nt: TGTGCCAGCAGCTTAACGGGGGCATCGGGGAATGAGCAGTTCTTC; cdr3_aa: CASSLTGASGNEQFF
j_call: TRBJ2-1; clone_size: -; v_call: TRBV11-3; cdr3_length: 17; d_call: -; cdr3_nt: TGTGCCAGCAGTTCCCTCCGAGGATCGAGCTCCTACAATGAGCAGTTCTTC; cdr3_aa: CASSSLRGSSSYNEQFF
j_call: TRBJ2-1; clone_size: -; v_call: TRBV21-1; cdr3_length: 17; d_call: -; cdr3_nt: TGTGCCAGCAGCAAGGGAGCGGGAGGGCCCCCCTACAATGAGCAGTTCTTC; cdr3_aa: CASSKGAGGPPYNEQFF
j_call: TRBJ1-2; clone_size: few; v_call: TRBV6-4; cdr3_length: 14; d_call: -; cdr3_nt: TGTGCCAGCAGCCGGGAGGAGGGGGACTATGGCTACACCTTC; cdr3_aa: CASSREEGDYGYTF
j_call: TRBJ2-1; clone_size: -; v_call: TRBV5-1; cdr3_length: 17; d_call: TRBD2; cdr3_nt: TGCGCCAGCAGCTTGGTCCTAGCGGGAGCCCCATACAATGAGCAGTTCTTC; cdr3_aa: CASSLVLAGAPYNEQFF
j_call: TRBJ1-2; clone_size: -; v_call: TRBV18; cdr3_length: 14; d_call: TRBD1; cdr3_nt: TGTGCCAGCTGGCCCGGGACAGGGTCGGATGGCTACACCTTC; cdr3_aa: CASWPGTGSDGYTF
j_call: TRBJ2-1; clone_size: -; v_call: TRBV10-2; cdr3_length: 15; d_call: -; cdr3_nt: TGCGCCAGCAGGGTAGCGACGAGCTCCTACAATGAGCAGTTCTTC; cdr3_aa: CASRVATSSYNEQFF
j_call: TRBJ2-3; clone_size: -; v_call: TRBV5-1; cdr3_length: 14; d_call: -; cdr3_nt: TGCGCCAGCAGCACCGGAGGGGAAACAGATACGCAGTATTTT; cdr3_aa: CASSTGGETDTQYF
j_call: TRBJ2-3; clone_size: -; v_call: TRBV7-9; cdr3_length: 12; d_call: -; cdr3_nt: TGTGCCAGCAGCTTATTAACAGATACGCAGTATTTT; cdr3_aa: CASSLLTDTQYF
j_call: TRBJ1-1; clone_size: -; v_call: TRBV9; cdr3_length: 14; d_call: -; cdr3_nt: TGTGCCAGCAGCGTAGGACGTGCGGACACTGAAGCTTTCTTT; cdr3_aa: CASSVGRADTEAFF
j_call: TRBJ2-7; clone_size: -; v_call: TRBV27; cdr3_length: 14; d_call: TRBD2; cdr3_nt: TGTGCCAGCAGTCCACTAGCGAGACCCTACGAGCAGTACTTC; cdr3_aa: CASSPLARPYEQYF
j_call: TRBJ1-3; clone_size: few; v_call: TRBV6-5; cdr3_length: 13; d_call: -; cdr3_nt: TGTGCCAGCAGACAGGGTCTCGGAAACACCATATATTTT; cdr3_aa: CASRQGLGNTIYF
j_call: TRBJ1-1; clone_size: -; v_call: TRBV5-1; cdr3_length: 14; d_call: -; cdr3_nt: TGCGCCAGCAGCGCCGGGACATCGAACACTGAAGCTTTCTTT; cdr3_aa: CASSAGTSNTEAFF
j_call: TRBJ1-1; clone_size: -; v_call: TRBV28; cdr3_length: 14; d_call: -; cdr3_nt: TGTGCCAGCACCCATGCGGGGGGCGCCACTGAAGCTTTCTTT; cdr3_aa: CASTHAGGATEAFF
j_call: TRBJ1-1; clone_size: few; v_call: TRBV6-1; cdr3_length: 11; d_call: -; cdr3_nt: TGTGCCAGCAGCCGGCAGGCTGAAGCTTTCTTT; cdr3_aa: CASSRQAEAFF
j_call: TRBJ1-6; clone_size: -; v_call: TRBV5-4; cdr3_length: 16; d_call: -; cdr3_nt: TGTGCCAGCAGCTTGTGGGTAGGGGCGTATAATTCACCCCTCCACTTT; cdr3_aa: CASSLWVGAYNSPLHF
j_call: TRBJ1-1; clone_size: -; v_call: TRBV15; cdr3_length: 17; d_call: TRBD1; cdr3_nt: TGTGCCACCAGCAGAGAATATGGTCAGGGGGTGAACACTGAAGCTTTCTTT; cdr3_aa: CATSREYGQGVNTEAFF
j_call: TRBJ2-7; clone_size: -; v_call: TRBV7-8; cdr3_length: 14; d_call: TRBD1; cdr3_nt: TGTGCCAGCAGCTACCGACAGGGGGACTACGAGCAGTACTTC; cdr3_aa: CASSYRQGDYEQYF
j_call: TRBJ2-3; clone_size: -; v_call: TRBV5-6; cdr3_length: 13; d_call: -; cdr3_nt: TGTGCCAGCAGCTTGTCCAGGGCAGATACGCAGTATTTT; cdr3_aa: CASSLSRADTQYF
j_call: TRBJ2-1; clone_size: -; v_call: TRBV29-1; cdr3_length: 13; d_call: -; cdr3_nt: TGCAGCGTTGTTAAGGCCAGGGCCAATGAGCAGTTCTTC; cdr3_aa: CSVVKARANEQFF
j_call: TRBJ2-1; clone_size: -; v_call: TRBV7-3; cdr3_length: 15; d_call: TRBD2; cdr3_nt: TGTGCCAGCAGCCAAGGGACTAGCGGCTACAATGAGCAGTTCTTC; cdr3_aa: CASSQGTSGYNEQFF
j_call: TRBJ1-5; clone_size: few; v_call: TRBV28; cdr3_length: 14; d_call: -; cdr3_nt: TGTGCCAGCAGGACACAGGGATACAATCAGCCCCAGCATTTT; cdr3_aa: CASRTQGYNQPQHF
j_call: TRBJ2-7; clone_size: once; v_call: TRBV6-6; cdr3_length: 14; d_call: TRBD1; cdr3_nt: TGTGCCAGCAGGACCTTCGGACAGGGGGTTCCACAGTACTTC; cdr3_aa: CASRTFGQGVPQYF
j_call: TRBJ2-7; clone_size: -; v_call: TRBV9; cdr3_length: 16; d_call: TRBD2; cdr3_nt: TGTGCCAGCAGCCCTTTTAGCGGGAGTCCTTCCTACGAGCAGTACTTC; cdr3_aa: CASSPFSGSPSYEQYF
j_call: TRBJ1-4; clone_size: -; v_call: TRBV5-4; cdr3_length: 15; d_call: -; cdr3_nt: TGTGCCAGCAGCTTAAACATCGGGGCTAATGAAAAACTGTTTTTT; cdr3_aa: CASSLNIGANEKLFF
j_call: TRBJ2-7; clone_size: -; v_call: TRBV18; cdr3_length: 14; d_call: TRBD2; cdr3_nt: TGTGCCAGCTCACCAGTGCCGGGGGGGAACGAGCAGTACTTC; cdr3_aa: CASSPVPGGNEQYF
j_call: TRBJ2-1; clone_size: -; v_call: TRBV7-6; cdr3_length: 15; d_call: TRBD2; cdr3_nt: TGTGCCAGCAGCTCCCCGGGGGGGGCCTACAATGAGCAGTTCTTC; cdr3_aa: CASSSPGGAYNEQFF
j_call: TRBJ2-1; clone_size: -; v_call: TRBV5-1; cdr3_length: 14; d_call: TRBD1; cdr3_nt: TGCGCCAGCCAGCCTGGGACAGGAGCAAATGAGCAGTTCTTC; cdr3_aa: CASQPGTGANEQFF
j_call: TRBJ1-3; clone_size: -; v_call: TRBV7-9; cdr3_length: 17; d_call: -; cdr3_nt: TGTGCCAGCAGCTTAAGTATAGACACATTTGGTGGAAACACCATATATTTT; cdr3_aa: CASSLSIDTFGGNTIYF
j_call: TRBJ2-2; clone_size: -; v_call: TRBV27; cdr3_length: 14; d_call: TRBD1; cdr3_nt: TGTGCCAGCAGTTTGACAGGGTGGACCGGGGAGCTGTTTTTT; cdr3_aa: CASSLTGWTGELFF
j_call: TRBJ2-5; clone_size: -; v_call: TRBV7-9; cdr3_length: 14; d_call: TRBD1; cdr3_nt: TGTGCCAGCAGCCTGACAGGGGGCTTAGAGACCCAGTACTTC; cdr3_aa: CASSLTGGLETQYF
j_call: TRBJ2-1; clone_size: -; v_call: TRBV11-2; cdr3_length: 16; d_call: TRBD1; cdr3_nt: TGTGCCAGCAGCCCTCTACAGGGGAGCTCCTACAATGAGCAGTTCTTC; cdr3_aa: CASSPLQGSSYNEQFF
j_call: TRBJ2-2; clone_size: -; v_call: TRBV5-4; cdr3_length: 14; d_call: TRBD1; cdr3_nt: TGTGCCAGCAGCCCGGGACAGGGGGCCGGGGAGCTGTTTTTT; cdr3_aa: CASSPGQGAGELFF
j_call: TRBJ2-2; clone_size: -; v_call: TRBV5-1; cdr3_length: 14; d_call: -; cdr3_nt: TGCGCCAGCAGCCCGGGACTGTCGGGAGGGGAGCTGTTTTTT; cdr3_aa: CASSPGLSGGELFF
j_call: TRBJ1-5; clone_size: -; v_call: TRBV7-8; cdr3_length: 14; d_call: -; cdr3_nt: TGTGCCAGCAGTCCGGGGAGTCCCAATCAGCCCCAGCATTTT; cdr3_aa: CASSPGSPNQPQHF
j_call: TRBJ2-2; clone_size: -; v_call: TRBV5-1; cdr3_length: 15; d_call: TRBD1; cdr3_nt: TGCGCCAGCAGCTTGCAGGGGGCGGAGGTCGGGGAGCTGTTTTTT; cdr3_aa: CASSLQGAEVGELFF
j_call: TRBJ2-7; clone_size: -; v_call: TRBV28; cdr3_length: 15; d_call: -; cdr3_nt: TGTGCCAGCAAGGCAAGTAGCGGCCTTTCTTACGAGCAGTACTTC; cdr3_aa: CASKASSGLSYEQYF
j_call: TRBJ1-4; clone_size: -; v_call: TRBV10-3; cdr3_length: 14; d_call: -; cdr3_nt: TGTGCCATCAGTGAGGGACTGGACCTCGGAAAACTGTTTTTT; cdr3_aa: CAISEGLDLGKLFF
j_call: TRBJ2-2; clone_size: -; v_call: TRBV12-5; cdr3_length: 14; d_call: -; cdr3_nt: TGTGCTAGTGGTTTCGAAGCTCCCACCGGGGAGCTGTTTTTT; cdr3_aa: CASGFEAPTGELFF
j_call: TRBJ2-1; clone_size: -; v_call: TRBV4-3; cdr3_length: 15; d_call: TRBD1; cdr3_nt: TGCGCCAGCAGCCCGCGCTCAGGGGGTCACAATGAGCAGTTCTTC; cdr3_aa: CASSPRSGGHNEQFF
j_call: TRBJ1-5; clone_size: once; v_call: TRBV6-5; cdr3_length: 15; d_call: -; cdr3_nt: TGTGCCAGCACAAGATACACCCATAGCAATCAGCCCCAGCATTTT; cdr3_aa: CASTRYTHSNQPQHF
j_call: TRBJ1-4; clone_size: few; v_call: TRBV7-2; cdr3_length: 14; d_call: -; cdr3_nt: TGTGCCAGCAGCTTAAGGGCAGGGGATGAAAAACTGTTTTTT; cdr3_aa: CASSLRAGDEKLFF
j_call: TRBJ2-2; clone_size: -; v_call: TRBV9; cdr3_length: 18; d_call: TRBD1; cdr3_nt: TGTGCCAGCAGCATTCATTCCGGGACAGGGATGAACACCGGGGAGCTGTTTTTT; cdr3_aa: CASSIHSGTGMNTGELFF
j_call: TRBJ2-7; clone_size: -; v_call: TRBV7-2; cdr3_length: 12; d_call: -; cdr3_nt: TGTGCCAGCAGCTTACCATCCTACGAGCAGTACTTC; cdr3_aa: CASSLPSYEQYF
j_call: TRBJ2-7; clone_size: -; v_call: TRBV6-5; cdr3_length: 16; d_call: TRBD1; cdr3_nt: TGTGCCAGCAGTTTACTCCGGGACAGGGGCTCCTACGAGCAGTACTTC; cdr3_aa: CASSLLRDRGSYEQYF
j_call: TRBJ2-4; clone_size: -; v_call: TRBV7-3; cdr3_length: 14; d_call: -; cdr3_nt: TGTGCCAGCAGCTTATCGGGCGGGATCGACATTCAGTACTTC; cdr3_aa: CASSLSGGIDIQYF
j_call: TRBJ2-4; clone_size: few; v_call: TRBV15; cdr3_length: 12; d_call: TRBD1; cdr3_nt: TGTGCCACCAGCGGAGGGGGGACAGGGGTGTACTTC; cdr3_aa: CATSGGGTGVYF
j_call: TRBJ2-7; clone_size: -; v_call: TRBV19; cdr3_length: 15; d_call: -; cdr3_nt: TGTGCCAGTAGTACAACAGGGTCGGGACGGGGCGAGCAGTACTTC; cdr3_aa: CASSTTGSGRGEQYF
j_call: TRBJ1-1; clone_size: -; v_call: TRBV12-5; cdr3_length: 15; d_call: -; cdr3_nt: TGTGCTAGTGGTTTGGTGGGACAACCGAACACTGAAGCTTTCTTT; cdr3_aa: CASGLVGQPNTEAFF
j_call: TRBJ2-7; clone_size: -; v_call: TRBV7-2; cdr3_length: 14; d_call: TRBD1; cdr3_nt: TGTGCCAGCAGCCCTCGGACAGGAAGCTACGAGCAGTACTTC; cdr3_aa: CASSPRTGSYEQYF
j_call: TRBJ1-3; clone_size: -; v_call: TRBV5-1; cdr3_length: 15; d_call: -; cdr3_nt: TGCGCCAGCAGCTTGGATGCAAAGCATGGAAACACCATATATTTT; cdr3_aa: CASSLDAKHGNTIYF
j_call: TRBJ1-2; clone_size: -; v_call: TRBV7-9; cdr3_length: 12; d_call: TRBD1; cdr3_nt: TGTGCCAGCAGCCGGACAGGGACTGGCTACACCTTC; cdr3_aa: CASSRTGTGYTF
j_call: TRBJ2-7; clone_size: -; v_call: TRBV7-8; cdr3_length: 14; d_call: -; cdr3_nt: TGTGCCAGCAGCACTAGGACCGAGACCTACGAGCAGTACTTC; cdr3_aa: CASSTRTETYEQYF
j_call: TRBJ1-6; clone_size: -; v_call: TRBV27; cdr3_length: 16; d_call: -; cdr3_nt: TGTGCCAGCAGTTTATCTGCAGGGGCCCCTAATTCACCCCTCCACTTT; cdr3_aa: CASSLSAGAPNSPLHF